These T cell receptor beta chains were read from a single sample in a study of response to subunit inactivated influenza vaccine. TCRdb independently ran MiXCR on the RT-PCR reads; one entry per CDR3 protein. The sample has about 650,000 distinct CDR3 sequences, around 16% seen once. The sequenced sample was PBMCs from blood, obtained 11 to 12 days after vaccination. The receptors stem from a man between 50 and 59 years old who received an inactivated influenza vaccine. Both conserved end residues are part of each CDR3. Some rows have no size entry. The others give once, few or many, or a class for an expanded clone.

J gene	clone size	V gene	CDR3 protein
TRBJ2-7	-	TRBV6-1	CASRGTGGIREQYF
TRBJ2-7	-	TRBV15	CATSAGTPYEQYF
TRBJ2-3	-	TRBV4-2	CASSQDHRSDTQYF
TRBJ2-3	-	TRBV12-3/TRBV12-4	CASSSSTSGSSTDTQYF
TRBJ1-5	few	TRBV28	CASSRRQGLNQPQHF
TRBJ1-5	-	TRBV6-5	CASSYVSGGQPQHF
TRBJ2-5	-	TRBV20-1	CCARGGLEYSMSQETQYF
TRBJ2-1	few	TRBV7-9	CASSQGQGAYNEQFF
TRBJ2-1	few	TRBV30	CAWSAGQGYNEQFF
TRBJ1-1	-	TRBV7-2	CASSWKQGVTEAFF
TRBJ1-2	few	TRBV11-2	CASSLMDASNGYTF
TRBJ1-5	few	TRBV24-1	CATSDSGRPQHF
TRBJ2-1	many	TRBV2	CASSDFGVAGLDNEQFF
TRBJ2-5	once	TRBV9	CASSVASGGPETQYF
TRBJ1-2	-	TRBV10-3	CAISEASGTGAYGYTF
TRBJ2-1	few	TRBV4-1	CASSPSPLDNEQFF
TRBJ2-1	-	TRBV7-6	CASSFASGSFNEQFF
TRBJ2-3	-	TRBV5-1	CASSRPAGRTDTQYF
TRBJ1-1	-	TRBV3-1	CASSQAGQFYTEAFF
TRBJ2-5	few	TRBV6-2/TRBV6-3	CASSYEAGRETQYF
TRBJ2-1	few	TRBV20-1	CSARDYERDTNEQFF
TRBJ2-3	few	TRBV12-3/TRBV12-4	CASSPPRLAGGPDTQYF
TRBJ2-5	-	TRBV28	CASSPHGTRTKTQYF
TRBJ1-3	few	TRBV20-1	CSASDDREAGNTIYF
TRBJ2-1	-	TRBV7-8	CASSVLGRGNEQFF
TRBJ2-7	few	TRBV9	CASSVVPDPYEQYF
TRBJ2-5	-	TRBV4-3	CASSQDNIPETQYF
TRBJ2-2	-	TRBV11-2	CASSSTQSRPAGELFF
TRBJ1-1	-	TRBV20-1	CSARAPGEAFF
TRBJ2-3	few	TRBV5-1	CASSSLADKKDTQYF
TRBJ1-1	-	TRBV20-1	CSARETATGDTEAFF
TRBJ2-3	-	TRBV21-1	CASSKSPTVTTDTQYF
TRBJ2-5	-	TRBV11-2	CASSRIGRRETQYF
TRBJ2-2	few	TRBV27	CASSSTGGDPTGELFF
TRBJ2-3	-	TRBV20-1	CSAHQRGGTDTQYF
TRBJ2-7	-	TRBV7-2	CASSLSRDTAYEQYF
TRBJ2-7	few	TRBV7-3	CASSPGGGDRVKYF
TRBJ2-3	-	TRBV6-5	CASSHALTSGGRNTQYF
TRBJ2-2	many	TRBV7-6	CASSLVPGLAGTGELFF
TRBJ2-1	-	TRBV12-3/TRBV12-4	CASTSGGALNEQFF
TRBJ2-3	few	TRBV11-1	CASSLSRQGGRRGDTQYF
TRBJ1-2	few	TRBV29-1	CSVAGGSYGYTF
TRBJ2-7	few	TRBV28	CASSFGVYEQYF
TRBJ1-2	few	TRBV11-2	CASSYSTNYGYTF
TRBJ1-2	-	TRBV9	CASSVNREENYGYTF
TRBJ2-7	-	TRBV28	CASSLSQGAGTYEQYF
TRBJ1-6	-	TRBV7-2	CASSLGTGGASPLHF
TRBJ2-1	few	TRBV5-6	CASSLAEGLAGTTEQFF